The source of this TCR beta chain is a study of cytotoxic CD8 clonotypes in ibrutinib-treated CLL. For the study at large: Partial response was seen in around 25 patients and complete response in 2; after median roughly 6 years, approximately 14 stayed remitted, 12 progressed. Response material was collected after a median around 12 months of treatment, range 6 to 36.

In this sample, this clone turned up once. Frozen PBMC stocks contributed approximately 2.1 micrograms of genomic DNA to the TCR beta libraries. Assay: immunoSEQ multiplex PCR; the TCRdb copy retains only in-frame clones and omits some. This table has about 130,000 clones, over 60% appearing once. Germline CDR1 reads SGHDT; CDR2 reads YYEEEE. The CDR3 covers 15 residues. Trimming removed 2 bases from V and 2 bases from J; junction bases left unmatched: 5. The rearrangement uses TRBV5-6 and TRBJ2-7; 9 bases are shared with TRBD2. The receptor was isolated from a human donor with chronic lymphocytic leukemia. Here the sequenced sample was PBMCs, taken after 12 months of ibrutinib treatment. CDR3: CASSFGGRATYEQYF. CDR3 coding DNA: TGTGCCAGCAGCTTTGGCGGGAGGGCAACCTACGAGCAGTACTTC.